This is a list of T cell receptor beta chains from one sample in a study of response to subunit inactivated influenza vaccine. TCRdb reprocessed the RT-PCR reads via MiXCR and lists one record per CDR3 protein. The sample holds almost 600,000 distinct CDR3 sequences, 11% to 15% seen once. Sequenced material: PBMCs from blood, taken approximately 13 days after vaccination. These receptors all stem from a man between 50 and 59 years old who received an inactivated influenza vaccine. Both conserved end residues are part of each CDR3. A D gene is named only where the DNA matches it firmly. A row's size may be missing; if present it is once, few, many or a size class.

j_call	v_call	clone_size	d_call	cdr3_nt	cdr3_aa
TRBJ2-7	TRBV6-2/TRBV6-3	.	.	TGTGCCAGCAGTTACAGGGTGTACGAGCAGTACTTC	CASSYRVYEQYF
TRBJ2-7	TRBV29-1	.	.	TGCAGCGTTGACGGGGTCAATGCCTACGAGCAGTACTTC	CSVDGVNAYEQYF
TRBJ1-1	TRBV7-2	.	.	TGTGCCAGCAGCCAGCTGACAGAGAACACTGAAGCTTTCTTT	CASSQLTENTEAFF
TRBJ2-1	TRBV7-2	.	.	TGTGCCAGCAGACCACTAGGGGGGGGCGGTGAGCAGTTCTTC	CASRPLGGGGEQFF
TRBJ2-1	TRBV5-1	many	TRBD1	TGCGCCAGCAGCTTGGCCGGGACAGACAATGAGCAGTTCTTC	CASSLAGTDNEQFF
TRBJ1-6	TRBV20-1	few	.	TGCAGTGCTAGAGAGAACAGGGACCATTCACCCCTCCACTTT	CSARENRDHSPLHF
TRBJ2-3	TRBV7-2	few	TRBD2	TGTGCCAGCAGCATACTAGCGGGGGGGACAGATACGCAGTATTTT	CASSILAGGTDTQYF
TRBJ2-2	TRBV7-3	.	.	TGTGCCAGCAGGGTTGGGCAGGGACGCACCGGGGAGCTGTTTTTT	CASRVGQGRTGELFF
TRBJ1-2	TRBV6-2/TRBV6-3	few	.	TGTGCCAGCACCTACTTGAGTCGGGGGGCGCCGTCCCGGCCTAACTATGGCTACACCTTC	CASTYLSRGAPSRPNYGYTF
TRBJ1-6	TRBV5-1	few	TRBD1	TGCGCCAGCAGCCCTGACAGGGGTGATTCACCCCTCCACTTT	CASSPDRGDSPLHF
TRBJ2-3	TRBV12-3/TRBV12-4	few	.	TGTGCCAGCAGTTTGATTGGCAGGGCCGATACGCAGTATTTT	CASSLIGRADTQYF
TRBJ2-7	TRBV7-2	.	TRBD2	TGTGCCAGCAGCTTAGAATCATCAGGACTAGCGGGGGGGAAGGACTTC	CASSLESSGLAGGKDF
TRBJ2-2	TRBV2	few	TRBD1	TGTGCCAGCAGGACAGGGGGCATCAACACCGGGGAGCTGTTTTTT	CASRTGGINTGELFF
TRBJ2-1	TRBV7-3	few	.	TGTGCCAGCAGCCCGCAGGGTGGGTTATACAATGAGCAGTTCTTC	CASSPQGGLYNEQFF
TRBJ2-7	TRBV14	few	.	TGTGCCAGCAGCAACCTACTGGTTGGGGGGGAGCAGTACTTC	CASSNLLVGGEQYF
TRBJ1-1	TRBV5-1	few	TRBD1	TGCGCCAGCAGCGGCAGACAGGGGTTCTACACTGAAGCTTTCTTT	CASSGRQGFYTEAFF
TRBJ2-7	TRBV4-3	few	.	TGCGCCAGCAGCCAAGGAAGACGGATGAACTACGAGCAGTACTTC	CASSQGRRMNYEQYF
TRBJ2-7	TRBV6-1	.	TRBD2	TGTGCCAGCAGTGAAACGGTGGGGGGGTGGTACGAGCAGTACTTC	CASSETVGGWYEQYF
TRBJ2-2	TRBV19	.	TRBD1	TGTGCCAGTAGTATATTCGGACAGGGGATAGGTAACGGGGAGCTGTTTTTT	CASSIFGQGIGNGELFF
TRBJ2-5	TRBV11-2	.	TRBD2	TGTGCCAGCAGCTTAGAGGCGGGAGGGGCCCTAAAAGAGACCCAGTACTTC	CASSLEAGGALKETQYF
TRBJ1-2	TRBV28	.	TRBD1	TGTGCCAGCAGCGAAACCCGGGACAGGGGGACCTATGGCTACACCTTC	CASSETRDRGTYGYTF
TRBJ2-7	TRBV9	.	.	TGTGCCAGCAGCTCGGACATAATTCACGAGCAGTACTTC	CASSSDIIHEQYF
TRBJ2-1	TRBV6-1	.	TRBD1	TGTGCCAGCAGTAAACAGGACAGGTACAATGAGCAGTTCTTC	CASSKQDRYNEQFF
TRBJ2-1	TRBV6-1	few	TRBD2	TGTGCCAGCAGTACCGTTGATAGCGGGAGGCTTGAGCAGTTCTTC	CASSTVDSGRLEQFF
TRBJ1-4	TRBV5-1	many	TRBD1	TGCGCCAGCAGCGACAGGGGCACAACTAATGAAAAACTGTTTTTT	CASSDRGTTNEKLFF
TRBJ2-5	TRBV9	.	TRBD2	TGTGCCAGCAGCGTAGGACCCATAGGAGCGGGAGGCCAAGAGACCCAGTACTTC	CASSVGPIGAGGQETQYF
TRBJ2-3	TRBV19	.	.	TGTGCCAGTAGTCCGGCGGGTCTAGCCGGCGGTGGTACGCAGTATTTT	CASSPAGLAGGGTQYF
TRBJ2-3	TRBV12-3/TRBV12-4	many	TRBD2	TGTGCCAGCAGTATGGGACTAGCGGCTAGCACAGATACGCAGTATTTT	CASSMGLAASTDTQYF
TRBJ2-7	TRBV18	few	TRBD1	TGTGCCAGCTCCCCAAGGACAGGGCTAGGCTACGAGCAGTACTTC	CASSPRTGLGYEQYF
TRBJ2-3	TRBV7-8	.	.	TGTGCCAGCAGCTTTAGTAGGCTAGCCCTCGCAGATACGCAGTATTTT	CASSFSRLALADTQYF
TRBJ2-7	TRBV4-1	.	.	TGCGCCAGCAGCCAAGATTGGGAGAACGAGCAGTACTTC	CASSQDWENEQYF
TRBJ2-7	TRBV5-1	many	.	TGCGCCAGCAGCTTCGACTATCCCGCGTACGAGCAGTACTTC	CASSFDYPAYEQYF
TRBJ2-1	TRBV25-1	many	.	TGTGCCAGCAGTGAAAATGTGGCAGGGGCCTCTGGTGAGCAGTTCTTC	CASSENVAGASGEQFF
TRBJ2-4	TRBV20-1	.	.	TGCAGTGCTAGAGATTACTTAGCGAACATTCAGTACTTC	CSARDYLANIQYF
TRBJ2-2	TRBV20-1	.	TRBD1	TGCAGTGCCGGTCCGCGAGGGGGCGGTGGACCTTATAGGACCGGGGAGCTGTTTTTT	CSAGPRGGGGPYRTGELFF
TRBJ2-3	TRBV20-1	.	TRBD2	TGCAGTGCTAGAGGCTCGACTAGCGGGAGCACAGATACGCAGTATTTT	CSARGSTSGSTDTQYF
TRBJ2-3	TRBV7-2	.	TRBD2	TGTGCCAGCAGCTTAGCTCCCGCGGGGGGCACAGATACGCAGTATTTT	CASSLAPAGGTDTQYF
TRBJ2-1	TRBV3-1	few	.	TGTGCCAGCCGGGGCATAGATGAGCAGTTCTTC	CASRGIDEQFF
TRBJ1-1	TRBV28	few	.	TGTGCCAGCAGTATCTCAGTCGCTGAAGCTTTCTTT	CASSISVAEAFF
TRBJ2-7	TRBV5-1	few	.	TGCGCCAGCAGCTCCTCCGGGCTCCAAAACGAGCAGTACTTC	CASSSSGLQNEQYF
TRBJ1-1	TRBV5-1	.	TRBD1	TGCGCCAGCAGCTCCTGGACAGGGGGTTACACTGAAGCTTTCTTT	CASSSWTGGYTEAFF
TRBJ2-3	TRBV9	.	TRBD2	TGTGCCAGCAGCGTTGAGCGGGGGGGAACAGATACGCAGTATTTT	CASSVERGGTDTQYF
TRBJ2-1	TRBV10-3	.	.	TGTGCCATCAGGGGGGGCAACTACAATGAGCAGTTCTTC	CAIRGGNYNEQFF
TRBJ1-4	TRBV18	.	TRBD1	TGTGCCAGCTCACCGCAGGGGGCTTCAACTAATGAAAAACTGTTTTTT	CASSPQGASTNEKLFF
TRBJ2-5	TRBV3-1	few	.	TGTGCCAGCAGCCATCGTCCAGGGGAAGAGACCCAGTACTTC	CASSHRPGEETQYF
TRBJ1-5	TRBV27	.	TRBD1	TGTGCCAGCTCAGGGACAGGGGGACAGCAGCCCCAGCATTTT	CASSGTGGQQPQHF
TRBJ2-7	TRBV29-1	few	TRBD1	TGCAGCGTTGCCGGGACAGGGGGCAGGGAGCAGTACTTC	CSVAGTGGREQYF
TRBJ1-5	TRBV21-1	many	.	TGTGCCAGCAGCAAATGCGGGGACAGGGTGCGGTACCAGCCCCAGCATTTT	CASSKCGDRVRYQPQHF
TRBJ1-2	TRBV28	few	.	TGTGCCAGCTCCCCCCAGCAGGGGAGCTATGGCTACACCTTC	CASSPQQGSYGYTF
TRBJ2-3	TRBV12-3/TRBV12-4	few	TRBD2	TGTGCCAGCAGCCCTCTAGCGGGAGGGCCGGGTACGCAGTATTTT	CASSPLAGGPGTQYF
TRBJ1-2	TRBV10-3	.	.	TGTGCCATCAGTGAGTCGAGTGGAGGGCAGGGATTCCGCTACTATGGCTACACCTTC	CAISESSGGQGFRYYGYTF
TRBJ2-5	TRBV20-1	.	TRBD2	TGCAGTGCTAGAGATCCAATAGCGGGAGTGATAGAGACCCAGTACTTC	CSARDPIAGVIETQYF
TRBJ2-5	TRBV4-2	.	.	TGTGCCAGCAGCCAAGATTACGGCGGGGTGGGAGAGACCCAGTACTTC	CASSQDYGGVGETQYF
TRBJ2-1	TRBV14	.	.	TGTGCCAGCAGCCAAGAGCACGGCGCTTCCTACAATGAGCAGTTCTTC	CASSQEHGASYNEQFF
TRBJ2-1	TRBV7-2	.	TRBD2	TGTGCCAGCAGCCGTAGCGGGGGGGCCTCCTACAATGAGCAGTTCTTC	CASSRSGGASYNEQFF
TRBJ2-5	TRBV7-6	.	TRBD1	TGTGCCAGCAGCCGAGGGACAGTACAAGAGACCCAGTACTTC	CASSRGTVQETQYF
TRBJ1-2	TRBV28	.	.	TGTGCCAGCATCGGCCTAAACTATGGCTACACCTTC	CASIGLNYGYTF
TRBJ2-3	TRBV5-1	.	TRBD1	TGCGCCAGCAGCTGGGGGACAGGGGGCGGATATGATACGCAGTATTTT	CASSWGTGGGYDTQYF
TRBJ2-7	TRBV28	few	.	TGTGCCAGCAGTTTATGGGGGGGAACAGGGGCCGGTAGTTCGGCCTACGAGCAGTACTTC	CASSLWGGTGAGSSAYEQYF